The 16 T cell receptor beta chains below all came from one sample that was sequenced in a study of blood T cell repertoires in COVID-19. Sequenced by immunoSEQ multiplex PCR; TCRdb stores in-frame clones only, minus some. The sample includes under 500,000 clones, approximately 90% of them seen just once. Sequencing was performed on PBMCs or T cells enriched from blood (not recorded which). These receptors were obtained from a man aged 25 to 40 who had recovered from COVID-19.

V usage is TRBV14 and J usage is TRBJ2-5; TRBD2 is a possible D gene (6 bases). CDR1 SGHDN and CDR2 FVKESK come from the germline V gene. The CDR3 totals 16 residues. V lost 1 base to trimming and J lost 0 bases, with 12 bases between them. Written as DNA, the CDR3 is TGTGCCAGCAGCCAAGTCGCCGGGAGTAACCAAGAGACCCAGTACTTC. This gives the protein CASSQVAGSNQETQYF.

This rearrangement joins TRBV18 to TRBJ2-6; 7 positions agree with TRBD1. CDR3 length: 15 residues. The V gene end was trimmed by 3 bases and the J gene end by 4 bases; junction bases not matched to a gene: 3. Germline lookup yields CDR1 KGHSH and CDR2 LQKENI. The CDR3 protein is CASSPPGQGANVLTF. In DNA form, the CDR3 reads TGTGCCAGCTCACCTCCGGGACAGGGGGCCAACGTCCTGACTTTC.

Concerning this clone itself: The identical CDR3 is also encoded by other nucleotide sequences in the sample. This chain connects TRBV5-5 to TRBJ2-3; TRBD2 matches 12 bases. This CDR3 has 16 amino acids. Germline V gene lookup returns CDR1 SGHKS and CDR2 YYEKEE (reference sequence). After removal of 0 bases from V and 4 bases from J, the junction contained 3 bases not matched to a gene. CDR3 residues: CASSLGLAGGPDTQYF. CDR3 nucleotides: TGTGCCAGCAGCTTGGGGCTAGCGGGAGGGCCAGATACGCAGTATTTT.

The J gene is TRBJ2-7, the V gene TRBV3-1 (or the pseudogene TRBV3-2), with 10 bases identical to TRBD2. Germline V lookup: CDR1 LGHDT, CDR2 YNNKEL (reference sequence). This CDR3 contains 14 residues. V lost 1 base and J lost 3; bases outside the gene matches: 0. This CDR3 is CASSQVAGGYEQYF. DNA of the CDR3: TGTGCCAGCAGCCAAGTAGCGGGAGGCTACGAGCAGTACTTC.

The CDR3 sequence: CASTTSGELFF. The CDR3 DNA sequence: TGTGCCAGCACCACATCCGGGGAGCTGTTTTTT. This chain joins TRBV12-3 or TRBV12-4 and TRBJ2-2; D is uncertain. The CDR3 length is 11 residues. Trimming removed 7 bases at V and 6 bases at J, with 6 bases between.

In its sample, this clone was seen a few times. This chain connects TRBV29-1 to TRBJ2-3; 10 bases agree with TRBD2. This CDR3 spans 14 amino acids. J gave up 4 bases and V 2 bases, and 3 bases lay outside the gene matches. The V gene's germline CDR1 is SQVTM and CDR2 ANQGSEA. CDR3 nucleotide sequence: TGCAGCGTTGAATCAGCGGGAGGGCCAGATACGCAGTATTTT. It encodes CSVESAGGPDTQYF.

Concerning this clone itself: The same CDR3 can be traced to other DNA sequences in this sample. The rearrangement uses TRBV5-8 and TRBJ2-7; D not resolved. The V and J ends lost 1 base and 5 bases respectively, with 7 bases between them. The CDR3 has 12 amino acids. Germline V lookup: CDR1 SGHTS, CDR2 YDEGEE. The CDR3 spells CASSLTRDEQYF. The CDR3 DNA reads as TGTGCCAGCAGCTTGACCCGAGACGAGCAGTACTTC.

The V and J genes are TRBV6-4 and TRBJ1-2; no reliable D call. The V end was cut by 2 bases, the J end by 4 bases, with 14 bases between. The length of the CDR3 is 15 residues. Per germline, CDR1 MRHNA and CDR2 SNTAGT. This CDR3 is CASSDVGDTSYGYTF. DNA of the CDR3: TGTGCCAGCAGTGACGTCGGGGATACGAGCTATGGCTACACCTTC.

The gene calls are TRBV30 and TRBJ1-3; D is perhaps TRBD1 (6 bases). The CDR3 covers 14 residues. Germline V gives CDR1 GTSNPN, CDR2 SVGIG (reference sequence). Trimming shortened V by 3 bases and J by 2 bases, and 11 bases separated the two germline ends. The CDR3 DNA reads TGTGCCTGGAGGCCCAGGGGAACTGGAAACACCATATATTTT. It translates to CAWRPRGTGNTIYF.

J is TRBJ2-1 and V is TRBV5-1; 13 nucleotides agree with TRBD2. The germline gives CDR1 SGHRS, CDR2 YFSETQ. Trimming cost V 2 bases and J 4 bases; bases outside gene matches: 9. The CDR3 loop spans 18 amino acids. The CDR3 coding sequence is TGCGCCAGCAGCTTCGGACCGGGACTAGCGGGGACTTACAATGAGCAGTTCTTC. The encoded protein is CASSFGPGLAGTYNEQFF.

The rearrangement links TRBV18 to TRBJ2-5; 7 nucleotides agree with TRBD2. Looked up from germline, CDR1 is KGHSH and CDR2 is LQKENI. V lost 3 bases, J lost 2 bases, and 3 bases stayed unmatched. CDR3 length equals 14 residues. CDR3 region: CASSPSGDQETQYF. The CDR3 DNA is TGTGCCAGCTCACCCAGCGGGGATCAAGAGACCCAGTACTTC.

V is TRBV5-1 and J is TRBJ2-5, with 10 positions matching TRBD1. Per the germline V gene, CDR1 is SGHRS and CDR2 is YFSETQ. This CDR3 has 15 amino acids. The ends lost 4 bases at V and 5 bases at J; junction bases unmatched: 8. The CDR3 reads CASSTSTGGAETQYF. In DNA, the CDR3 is TGCGCCAGCAGCACTTCGACAGGGGGCGCCGAGACCCAGTACTTC.

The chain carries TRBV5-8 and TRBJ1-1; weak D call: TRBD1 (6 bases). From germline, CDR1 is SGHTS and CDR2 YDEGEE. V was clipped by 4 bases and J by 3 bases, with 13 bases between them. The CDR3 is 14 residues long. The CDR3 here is CASSGRGWDTEAFF. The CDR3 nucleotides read TGTGCCAGCAGCGGCAGGGGTTGGGACACTGAAGCTTTCTTT.

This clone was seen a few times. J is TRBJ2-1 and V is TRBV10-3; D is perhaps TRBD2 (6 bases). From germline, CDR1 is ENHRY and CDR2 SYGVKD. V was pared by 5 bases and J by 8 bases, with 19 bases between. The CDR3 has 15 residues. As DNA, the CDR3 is TGTGCCATCAGTATTCGGGAAGCGGGTCGGTATGAGCAGTTCTTC. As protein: CAISIREAGRYEQFF.

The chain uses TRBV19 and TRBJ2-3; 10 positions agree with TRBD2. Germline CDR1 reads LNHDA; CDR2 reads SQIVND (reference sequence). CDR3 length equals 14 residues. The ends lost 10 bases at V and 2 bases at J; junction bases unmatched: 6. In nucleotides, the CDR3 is TGTGCCACTGCTAGCGGGAGTATCACAGATACGCAGTATTTT. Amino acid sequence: CATASGSITDTQYF.

CDR3 sequence (DNA): TGTGCCAGCAGCTTGCTCGGGGGGTTGGAGACCCAGTACTTC. As protein: CASSLLGGLETQYF. The chain links TRBV5-8 to TRBJ2-5; TRBD2 aligns across 7 bases. CDR1 and CDR2 from the germline V gene are SGHTS and YDEGEE. CDR3 length: 14 amino acids. The J segment lost 5 bases and the V segment lost 1 base, leaving 5 bases of the junction unmatched.